This passage covers 19 T cell receptor beta chains from one sample sequenced in a study of blood T cell repertoires in COVID-19. The data were produced by immunoSEQ multiplex PCR, yet TCRdb's version contains in-frame clones alone and is incomplete. The sample contains under 100,000 clones, about four fifths of which appear only once. Sequenced material: peripheral blood. The receptors were sampled from a woman aged 40 to 55 with active or convalescent COVID-19.

This sequence joins TRBV15 and TRBJ1-1, with 7 bases lining up with TRBD1. The CDR3 extends over 13 amino acids. Germline assignment: CDR1 LNHNV and CDR2 YYDKDF (reference sequence). Losses at the gene ends were 3 bases for V and 8 bases for J; bases not matched to a gene: 6. The CDR3 coding sequence is TGTGCCACCAGCAGGACAGGGTCCGGCGAAGCTTTCTTT. Residues: CATSRTGSGEAFF.

V gene TRBV12-3 or TRBV12-4 combines with J gene TRBJ1-1; D remains unclear. This CDR3 comprises 13 residues. V gave up 8 bases and J gave up 1 base, with 11 bases separating them. The CDR3 DNA sequence: TGTGCCAGCGGAAACACGGGGAACACTGAAGCTTTCTTT. Protein: CASGNTGNTEAFF.

The chain uses TRBV27 and TRBJ2-7; a possible D gene is TRBD2 (5 bases). CDR1 and CDR2 (germline): MNHEY, SMNVEV (reference sequence). V was cut by 7 bases and J by 5 bases, with 12 bases left in between. The CDR3 has 12 residues. CDR3 bases: TGTGCCAGCAAGGGTGTGAGGGACGAGCAGTACTTC. Residues: CASKGVRDEQYF.

This chain's CDR3 is CASSHPAGGTDTQYF. CDR3 bases: TGCGCCAGCAGTCATCCAGCGGGAGGCACAGATACGCAGTATTTT. The genes are TRBV5-1 and TRBJ2-3; TRBD2 aligns across 8 bases. V gave up 5 bases and J gave up 1 base; unmatched junction bases: 6. The CDR3 is 15 amino acids. CDR1 SGHRS and CDR2 YFSETQ come from the germline V gene.

DNA for the CDR3: TGTGCCAGCAGCGTGGAGGGTTACGGCACAGATACGCAGTATTTT. Encoded protein: CASSVEGYGTDTQYF. This chain connects TRBV9 to TRBJ2-3; TRBD2 might be the D (6 bases). V was clipped by 2 bases and J by 1 base, with 11 bases between them. The CDR3 contains 15 residues. CDR1 is SGDLS, CDR2 YYNGEE, per germline.

The chain is built from TRBV6-5 and TRBJ1-6; 7 positions agree with TRBD1. Germline V gene lookup returns CDR1 MNHEY and CDR2 SVGAGI. J was trimmed by 5 bases and V by 6 bases; bases with no gene match: 7. The CDR3 extends over 15 amino acids. The CDR3 reads CASSRTGLNNSPLHF. The CDR3 DNA follows: TGTGCCAGCAGCCGGACAGGTCTGAATAATTCACCCCTCCACTTT.

This chain connects TRBV7-9 to TRBJ2-2; D is undetermined. Between the trimmed V and J ends, which lost 5 bases and 9 bases, there was a span of 7 bases. CDR3 size: 11 residues. CDR1 and CDR2 from the germline V gene are SEHNR and FQNEAQ (reference sequence). The CDR3 region has the DNA TGTGCCAGCAGCCCCTCGTGGGAGCTGTTTTTT. Its translation is CASSPSWELFF.

The chain links TRBV5-1 to TRBJ2-2; the D gene is possibly TRBD2 (5 bases). CDR3 length equals 16 residues. Trimming took 0 bases from V and 4 from J, leaving 13 bases between them. The germline V gene has CDR1 SGHRS and CDR2 YFSETQ. CDR3 sequence reads: CASSLGTLQSTGELFF. The CDR3, as DNA: TGCGCCAGCAGCTTGGGGACTCTACAAAGCACCGGGGAGCTGTTTTTT.

This chain joins TRBV28 and TRBJ1-1; weak D call: TRBD1 (5 bases). Germline assignment: CDR1 MDHEN and CDR2 SYDVKM. Trimming removed 8 bases from V and 0 bases from J, with 25 bases in between. The CDR3 runs 18 residues. CDR3 loop: CASREERWTTRLNTEAFF. CDR3 nucleotide sequence: TGTGCCAGCCGAGAGGAGCGATGGACAACCCGGCTGAACACTGAAGCTTTCTTT.

This chain uses TRBV6-1 with TRBJ2-7; possibly TRBD2 for D (6 bases). Germline CDR1 reads MNHNS; CDR2 reads SASEGT. Trimming removed 1 base at V and 8 bases at J, with 24 bases between. The CDR3 spans 17 residues. Here the CDR3 reads CASSEGRTGGAGTQQYF. The DNA for the CDR3 is TGTGCCAGCAGTGAAGGCAGGACCGGAGGCGCGGGAACACAGCAGTACTTC.

The rearrangement uses TRBV7-2 and TRBJ2-7, with D tentatively TRBD1 (6 bases). This CDR3 region has 14 residues. The V and J ends lost 2 bases and 1 base respectively, with 9 bases between them. Germline V gives CDR1 SGHTA, CDR2 FQGNSA. This CDR3 reads CASSLFTGSYEQYF. The DNA for the CDR3 is TGTGCCAGCAGCTTATTCACAGGGTCCTACGAGCAGTACTTC.

The gene calls are TRBV28 and TRBJ2-3; 7 bases map to TRBD1. The CDR3 extends over 16 amino acids. Germline V lookup: CDR1 MDHEN, CDR2 SYDVKM. V shed 6 bases and J 1 base; nucleotides not matched to a gene: 10. The CDR3 nucleotides are TGTGCCAGCAGCTTAAAGGGGGCGCGGGGCACAGATACGCAGTATTTT. Its translation is CASSLKGARGTDTQYF.

This chain uses TRBV5-1 with TRBJ2-5, with D possibly matching TRBD2 (5 bases). Germline assignment: CDR1 SGHRS and CDR2 YFSETQ. This CDR3 has 15 residues. The V end was cut by 4 bases, the J end by 5 bases, with 18 bases between. CDR3 sequence reads: CASSTSGLMRETQYF. The CDR3 region has the DNA TGCGCCAGCAGCACCTCGGGATTGATGAGGGAGACCCAGTACTTC. The whole variable domain, filled in from reference TRBV5-1 and TRBJ2-5, reads KAGVTQTPRYLIKTRGQQVTLSCSPISGHRSVSWYQQTPGQGLQFLFEYFSETQRNKGNFPGRFSGRQFSNSRSEMNVSTLELGDSALYLCASSTSGLMRETQYFGPGTRLLVL.

The gene calls are TRBV10-3 and TRBJ1-5; D unclear. The germline V gene has CDR1 ENHRY and CDR2 SYGVKD. The CDR3 is 14 amino acids. V was shortened by 4 bases and J by 5 bases, with 12 bases between the two germline ends. The DNA for the CDR3 is TGTGCCATCAGTGCCCGGGAGGAGGATCAGCCCCAGCATTTT. This translates into CAISAREEDQPQHF.

The chain carries TRBV14 and TRBJ1-6; maybe TRBD1 (5 bases). The CDR3 extends over 14 amino acids. V was shortened by 5 bases and J by 7 bases, with 12 bases between the two germline ends. Germline CDR1 reads SGHDN; CDR2 reads FVKESK. DNA for the CDR3: TGTGCCAGCAGCTCAAGGAGGGGCAATTCACCCCTCCACTTT. It translates to CASSSRRGNSPLHF.

J is TRBJ2-5 and V is TRBV4-1; D gene uncertain. The CDR3 covers 16 residues. Trimming removed 1 base from V and 5 bases from J, with 17 bases in between. Per germline, CDR1 MGHRA and CDR2 YSYEKL. The CDR3 DNA is TGCGCCAGCAGCCAAGGCCCCGAGATATACGTGGAGACCCAGTACTTC. It codes for CASSQGPEIYVETQYF.

The rearrangement joins TRBV5-8 to TRBJ2-4; D unclear. The germline V and J ends were trimmed by 3 bases and 13 bases, with 11 bases remaining between them. The CDR3 is made up of 11 amino acids. CDR1 SGHTS and CDR2 YDEGEE come from the germline V gene. CDR3 residues: CASSSRGLQYF. In DNA, the CDR3 is TGTGCCAGCAGCTCGCGCGGCCTGCAGTACTTC.

The V gene is TRBV6-2 or TRBV6-3, the J gene TRBJ2-7; D possibly corresponds to TRBD1 (5 bases). The germline gives CDR1 MNHEY, CDR2 SVGEGT. V gave up 2 bases and J gave up 7 bases, with 9 bases separating them. CDR3 length equals 12 residues. The CDR3 is CASSYLQGEQYF. The CDR3 coding sequence is TGTGCCAGCAGTTACCTTCAGGGAGAGCAGTACTTC.

This chain uses TRBV25-1 with TRBJ2-7, with TRBD1 matching over 10 bases. The germline CDR1 and CDR2 sequences are MGHDK and SYGVNS. V gave up 5 bases and J gave up 7 bases; unmatched junction bases: 11. CDR3 length equals 15 residues. CDR3 coding DNA: TGTGCCAGCAGTAGAAGACAGGGGGCGCGTGAGGAGCAGTACTTC. Translation gives CASSRRQGAREEQYF.